These 21 T cell receptor beta chains came from one sample sequenced in a study of cytomegalovirus exposure and HLA in healthy donors (dated by TCRdb to the late 2010s). Library preparation used the immunoSEQ multiplex PCR assay. A mixture of 60 forward primers for TCR Vbeta segments and 13 reverse primers for TCR Jbeta segments was used in the multiplex PCR. Held by TCRdb, this immuneACCESS table contains in-frame sequences only and omits some clones. Under half of the omission traces to an unresolved V gene where checked; the cause of the rest is unknown. In this sample the table shows about 99,000 clones, 60% to 80% of which occur a single time. The ten largest clones add up to 5.8% of the sample. Sequenced sample: PBMCs. The receptors originated from a man aged 55-75 years in good health and CMV-seropositive.

The rearrangement links TRBV6-1 to TRBJ1-3; 7 bases are shared with TRBD1. Germline V gene sequence: CDR1 MNHNS, CDR2 SASEGT. V was pared by 6 bases and J by 2 bases, with 7 bases of the junction left unmatched. The CDR3 runs to 15 residues. In DNA, the CDR3 is TGTGCCAGCAGATCAGGGGGTGTTGCTGGAAACACCATATATTTT. It codes for CASRSGGVAGNTIYF.

The V call is TRBV4-1, the J call TRBJ2-7; 7 bases are shared with TRBD2. Trimming removed 4 bases from V and 4 bases from J; junction bases left unmatched: 4. The CDR3 length is 13 residues. Germline V gene sequence: CDR1 MGHRA, CDR2 YSYEKL. The CDR3 region is CASSLRTSYEQYF. CDR3 DNA: TGCGCCAGCAGCCTAAGGACTAGTTACGAGCAGTACTTC.

The V call is TRBV18, the J call TRBJ1-6, with D maybe TRBD1 (5 bases). V was cut by 3 bases and J by 0 bases, with 18 bases left in between. Germline CDR1 is KGHSH and CDR2 is LQKENI. The CDR3 runs 19 residues. The CDR3 region is CASSPPPGGTSSYNSPLHF. The CDR3 coding sequence is TGTGCCAGCTCACCCCCCCCGGGGGGGACCAGCTCCTATAATTCACCCCTCCACTTT.

The chain employs TRBV18 and TRBJ2-7; perhaps TRBD2 as D (5 bases). The CDR3 runs 12 residues. Germline V gene lookup returns CDR1 KGHSH and CDR2 LQKENI. V was shortened by 3 bases and J by 4 bases, with 7 bases between the two germline ends. CDR3 region: CASSPGVYEQYF. In nucleotides, the CDR3 is TGTGCCAGCTCACCCGGGGTTTACGAGCAGTACTTC.

This clone has only one observation. The chain has TRBV5-1 and TRBJ2-1; weak D call: TRBD2 (6 bases). Per germline, CDR1 SGHRS and CDR2 YFSETQ. This CDR3 comprises 16 residues. Trimming cost V 4 bases and J 0 bases, with 14 bases left between them. The DNA of the CDR3 is TGCGCCAGCAGCCTGGAAGGGAGGAGCTCCTACAATGAGCAGTTCTTC. Residues: CASSLEGRSSYNEQFF.

This clone was picked up a small number of times. The rearrangement uses TRBV27 and TRBJ2-3, with D maybe TRBD2 (7 bases). Trimming removed 2 bases from V and 4 bases from J, with 10 bases in between. The CDR3 is 14 amino acids. Germline V CDR1 and CDR2: MNHEY, SMNVEV (reference sequence). Here the CDR3 reads CASSLGGGADTQYF. CDR3 DNA: TGTGCCAGCAGTTTAGGAGGGGGGGCAGATACGCAGTATTTT.

This rearrangement joins TRBV10-3 to TRBJ2-1, with D possibly being TRBD2 (6 bases). CDR1 ENHRY and CDR2 SYGVKD come from the germline V gene. The CDR3 loop spans 13 amino acids. Trimming took 6 bases from V and 7 from J, leaving 13 bases between them. CDR3 nucleotides: TGTGCCATCAGGGCCGGGGGTCCAAATGAGCAGTTCTTC. Amino acids: CAIRAGGPNEQFF.

Regarding this clone: Different DNA sequences within this sample yield the same CDR3. This chain joins TRBV5-1 and TRBJ1-3; D uncertain. Looked up from germline, CDR1 is SGHRS and CDR2 is YFSETQ. The CDR3 runs to 14 residues. Trimming removed 0 bases at V and 0 bases at J, with 4 bases between. The CDR3 protein is CASSLASSGNTIYF. CDR3 DNA: TGCGCCAGCAGCTTGGCATCCTCTGGAAACACCATATATTTT.

The V gene is TRBV6-1, the J gene TRBJ2-7; 10 bases are shared with TRBD2. Germline V gene sequence: CDR1 MNHNS, CDR2 SASEGT. This CDR3 contains 15 residues. With V trimmed by 2 bases and J by 6 bases, 7 bases remained unmatched. CDR3 sequence: CASSELSGGESEQYF. CDR3 nucleotides: TGTGCCAGCAGTGAATTGAGCGGGGGGGAGAGCGAGCAGTACTTC.

The V call is TRBV15, the J call TRBJ2-5; 10 bases agree with TRBD2. Germline CDR1 and CDR2: LNHNV and YYDKDF (reference sequence). The CDR3 runs 15 residues. The V segment lost 0 bases and the J segment 4 bases; nucleotides outside the gene matches: 2. Written as DNA, the CDR3 is TGTGCCACCAGCAGAGAAAGCGGGGGGGCAGAGACCCAGTACTTC. Its protein is CATSRESGGAETQYF.

This chain uses TRBV9 with TRBJ2-1, with D possibly being TRBD2 (6 bases). The germline gives CDR1 SGDLS, CDR2 YYNGEE. This CDR3 is 15 amino acids long. The V end lost 1 base, the J end lost 6 bases, and 14 bases lay between the germline ends. The chain's CDR3 is CASSVSPGLLNEQFF. CDR3 sequence (DNA): TGTGCCAGCAGCGTATCACCGGGACTTCTCAATGAGCAGTTCTTC.

This rearrangement joins TRBV27 to TRBJ2-3; D not resolved. Germline loops: CDR1 MNHEY, CDR2 SMNVEV (reference sequence). The CDR3 runs to 16 residues. V was trimmed by 3 bases and J by 3 bases, leaving 16 bases between them. The CDR3 region has the DNA TGTGCCAGCAGTTTCCTTACAGTCGCTAAAACAGATACGCAGTATTTT. It translates to CASSFLTVAKTDTQYF.

This chain uses TRBV7-9 with TRBJ1-2, with D unclear. This CDR3 is 17 amino acids long. V was shortened by 7 bases and J by 0 bases, with 21 bases between the two germline ends. Per germline, CDR1 SEHNR and CDR2 FQNEAQ (reference sequence). The DNA for the CDR3 is TGTGCCAGCATCCCCCGGGGAGGAACCATCGCTAACTATGGCTACACCTTC. This translates into CASIPRGGTIANYGYTF.

This chain connects TRBV6-5 to TRBJ2-5; D possibly corresponds to TRBD1 (6 bases). The CDR3 totals 14 residues. Trimming left V 5 bases short and J 4 bases short, with 14 bases between. Germline values: CDR1 MNHEY, CDR2 SVGAGI. In nucleotides, the CDR3 is TGTGCCAGCAGTCCTAGGGGGAAGGGAGAGACCCAGTACTTC. Encoded protein: CASSPRGKGETQYF.

This chain connects TRBV5-4 to TRBJ2-2, with D perhaps TRBD2 (5 bases). This CDR3 has 15 amino acids. CDR1 and CDR2 (germline): SGHNT, YYREEE (reference sequence). The germline V and J ends were trimmed by 0 bases and 2 bases, with 8 bases remaining between them. The chain's CDR3 is CASSLGGRNTGELFF. DNA for the CDR3: TGTGCCAGCAGCTTGGGAGGGAGAAACACCGGGGAGCTGTTTTTT.

V and J are TRBV9 and TRBJ2-5; weak D call: TRBD2 (6 bases). In germline, CDR1 is SGDLS, CDR2 YYNGEE. This CDR3 region has 13 residues. V dropped 4 bases and J dropped 5 bases, with 12 bases sitting between them. This CDR3 reads CASSSSGRETQYF. The DNA of the CDR3 is TGTGCCAGCAGCTCGTCAGGGAGGGAGACCCAGTACTTC.

This clone was seen a single time. The V call is TRBV6-1, the J call TRBJ2-7; possibly TRBD1 for D (5 bases). V lost 2 bases, J lost 0 bases, and 11 bases lay in between. Germline V gives CDR1 MNHNS, CDR2 SASEGT. This CDR3 has 15 residues. The CDR3, as DNA: TGTGCCAGCAGTGAATTCGAGGACACCTCCTACGAGCAGTACTTC. It encodes CASSEFEDTSYEQYF.

V usage is TRBV7-2 and J usage is TRBJ2-5; no clear D. From germline, CDR1 is SGHTA and CDR2 FQGNSA. This CDR3 is 12 amino acids long. V lost 4 bases to trimming and J lost 7 bases, with 10 bases between them. The CDR3 DNA sequence: TGTGCCAGCAGCTCCTCCGGGTCGACCCAGTACTTC. Its translation is CASSSSGSTQYF.

This chain connects TRBV4-1 to TRBJ1-5; 9 bases map to TRBD1. This CDR3 has 14 residues. CDR1 is MGHRA, CDR2 YSYEKL, per germline. The junction had 2 bases not matched to a gene; V was cut back by 1 base and J by 7 bases. Written as DNA, the CDR3 is TGCGCCAGCAGCCAAGGGACAGGGGAACAGCCCCAGCATTTT. This translates into CASSQGTGEQPQHF.

This clone was detected only a few times. This chain joins TRBV7-8 and TRBJ2-5; TRBD2 matches at 7 bases. V dropped 0 bases and J dropped 4; count of bases not matched to a gene: 5. The CDR3 has 15 amino acids. Germline loops: CDR1 SGHVS, CDR2 FQNEAQ. The CDR3 DNA sequence: TGTGCCAGCAGCTTAGCGGGCGGGGAGGGAGAGACCCAGTACTTC. This translates into CASSLAGGEGETQYF.

V is TRBV6-4 and J is TRBJ2-3; 8 positions match TRBD2. The V and J ends lost 0 bases and 4 bases, in that order; junction bases with no gene match: 6. The CDR3 contains 16 residues. CDR1 and CDR2 (germline): MRHNA, SNTAGT. The CDR3 here is CASSDSTSEAADTQYF. The CDR3 region has the DNA TGTGCCAGCAGTGACTCGACTAGCGAGGCGGCAGATACGCAGTATTTT.